This T cell receptor beta chain was profiled in a study of neurological immune-mediated disorders. This clonotype was seen repeatedly, ten times or more. The CDR3 covers 17 residues. Germline V gives CDR1 ENHRY, CDR2 SYGVKD. Trimming at V came to 3 bases and at J to 5 bases, leaving 12 bases not matched to a gene. 2 million unsorted PBMCs were stored in RNAlater at -80 °C before RNA extraction. TCRdb reanalysed the 5' RACE reads using MiXCR and keeps one entry per CDR3 protein. The table has approximately 52,000 distinct CDR3 sequences, about 3% seen once; the top ten hold around 5.6%. This clonotype was obtained from a man aged 35 to 55 with multiple sclerosis. The material sequenced was PBMCs. The genes are TRBV10-3 and TRBJ2-1; 8 bases are a match to TRBD2. Here the CDR3 reads CAISDPGVAGPDNEQFF. For the CDR3, the DNA is TGTGCCATCAGTGACCCCGGGGTAGCGGGGCCAGACAATGAGCAGTTCTTC.